These T cell receptor beta chains were read from a single sample in a study of control samples from healthy donors and cancer patients. Clones were sequenced by immunoSEQ multiplex PCR, and TCRdb holds only the in-frame ones, with some missing. The sample has 130,000 or so clones, roughly nine tenths seen once; the top ten hold less than 8.5%. The sequenced sample was blood. The source of these receptors is a man in his late teens or twenties in good health. Both conserved end residues are part of each CDR3. The D gene is left open where the match is weak. Part of the rows lack a size; the others show once, few, many or a class for expanded clones.

clone_size j_call v_call d_call cdr3_aa cdr3_nt
NA TRBJ2-1 TRBV18 NA CASSPPLGGPLTYNEQFF TGTGCCAGCTCACCACCGCTCGGGGGTCCACTCACTTACAATGAGCAGTTCTTC
NA TRBJ1-5 TRBV7-9 NA CASSLGLSQPQHF TGTGCCAGCAGCTTGGGCTTGTCTCAGCCCCAGCATTTT
NA TRBJ2-3 TRBV6-1 NA CASSELRQVGGMDTQYF TGTGCCAGCAGTGAATTGCGACAGGTGGGTGGAATGGATACGCAGTATTTT
NA TRBJ2-1 TRBV27 TRBD1 CASSFRDSVDNEQFF TGTGCCAGCAGTTTCCGGGACAGCGTGGACAATGAGCAGTTCTTC
NA TRBJ1-5 TRBV5-6 NA CASSFWGSGNQPQHF TGTGCCAGCAGCTTTTGGGGGTCGGGCAATCAGCCCCAGCATTTT
once TRBJ1-1 TRBV12-3/TRBV12-4 NA CASSLRDYTEAFF TGTGCCAGCAGTCTAAGGGACTACACTGAAGCTTTCTTT
NA TRBJ2-5 TRBV25-1 NA CASSGNTAQETQYF TGTGCCAGCAGTGGTAACACCGCCCAAGAGACCCAGTACTTC
NA TRBJ2-7 TRBV7-9 TRBD2 CASSLTSGGTTYEQYF TGTGCCAGCAGCCTGACTAGCGGGGGGACAACCTACGAGCAGTACTTC
NA TRBJ2-1 TRBV28 NA CASSLHGVGSYNEQFF TGTGCCAGCAGTTTGCACGGAGTGGGATCCTACAATGAGCAGTTCTTC
few TRBJ2-2 TRBV5-4 NA CASSQAISGPNTGELFF TGTGCCAGCAGCCAAGCAATCAGCGGTCCGAACACCGGGGAGCTGTTTTTT
NA TRBJ1-2 TRBV30 NA CAWSVKGGSSHGYTF TGTGCCTGGAGTGTGAAGGGGGGGAGTTCTCATGGCTACACCTTC
NA TRBJ2-1 TRBV5-1 NA CASSFTSYNEQFF TGCGCCAGCAGCTTTACCTCCTACAATGAGCAGTTCTTC
NA TRBJ2-1 TRBV5-1 TRBD2 CASTVGTSGGANEQFF TGCGCCAGCACCGTGGGGACTAGCGGGGGGGCGAATGAGCAGTTCTTC
NA TRBJ2-5 TRBV12-3/TRBV12-4 NA CASSFSGEETQYF TGTGCCAGCAGTTTTTCAGGGGAGGAGACCCAGTACTTC
NA TRBJ1-5 TRBV29-1 NA CTPPRDCNQPQHF TGCACCCCGCCTAGGGACTGCAATCAGCCCCAGCATTTT
NA TRBJ2-7 TRBV5-6 TRBD2 CASSPPTSGYEQYF TGTGCCAGCAGCCCACCGACTAGCGGTTACGAGCAGTACTTC
NA TRBJ2-5 TRBV28 NA CASSQIEAQYF TGTGCCAGCAGCCAAATTGAGGCCCAGTACTTC
once TRBJ2-7 TRBV9 TRBD1 CASSVGQVPYEQYF TGTGCCAGCAGCGTGGGACAGGTGCCCTACGAGCAGTACTTC
NA TRBJ2-7 TRBV5-1 NA CASSFYSGHNYEQYF TGCGCCAGCAGCTTCTATTCGGGACATAACTACGAGCAGTACTTC
NA TRBJ1-5 TRBV15 TRBD1 CATSSEGTGDQPQHF TGTGCCACCAGCAGTGAGGGGACAGGGGATCAGCCCCAGCATTTT
NA TRBJ1-6 TRBV18 NA CASSPSTVAPLHF TGTGCCAGCTCACCTTCTACGGTCGCACCCCTCCACTTT
NA TRBJ1-4 TRBV3-1/TRBV3-2 NA CASSRPATNEKLFF TGTGCCAGCAGCCGTCCTGCAACTAATGAAAAACTGTTTTTT
NA TRBJ2-5 TRBV9 TRBD2 CASSEFGGGGETQYF TGTGCCAGCAGCGAGTTTGGCGGGGGAGGGGAGACCCAGTACTTC
NA TRBJ1-2 TRBV28 TRBD1 CASSLFDREYGYTF TGTGCCAGCAGTTTGTTTGACAGGGAATATGGCTACACCTTC
NA TRBJ2-1 TRBV7-3 TRBD2 CASSPNSGGAENEQFF TGTGCCAGCAGCCCAAATAGCGGGGGGGCAGAGAATGAGCAGTTCTTC
NA TRBJ1-5 TRBV7-6 NA CASSLEVGRDQPQHF TGTGCCAGCAGCTTAGAAGTAGGCAGGGATCAGCCCCAGCATTTT
NA TRBJ2-2 TRBV27 NA CASSLGNTGELFF TGTGCCAGCAGTTTGGGGAACACCGGGGAGCTGTTTTTT
NA TRBJ1-1 TRBV5-1 NA CASSLSTAGRGTEAFF TGCGCCAGCAGCCTTTCCACGGCAGGGCGCGGGACTGAAGCTTTCTTT
NA TRBJ1-2 TRBV7-2 NA CASSLTDFRYTF TGTGCCAGCAGCCTCACTGATTTCCGCTACACCTTC
NA TRBJ1-2 TRBV4-2 TRBD1 CASRPGTDYGYTF TGTGCCAGCAGACCCGGGACAGACTATGGCTACACCTTC
once TRBJ2-1 TRBV9 TRBD2 CASSVGAGVHNEQFF TGTGCCAGCAGCGTAGGGGCGGGGGTCCACAATGAGCAGTTCTTC
NA TRBJ1-1 TRBV5-1 NA CASSFSATAKANTEAFF TGCGCCAGCAGCTTTTCGGCGACCGCTAAAGCGAACACTGAAGCTTTCTTT
NA TRBJ1-1 TRBV15 TRBD1 CATSGRWDSLNTEAFF TGTGCCACCAGCGGACGTTGGGACAGCTTGAACACTGAAGCTTTCTTT
NA TRBJ1-5 TRBV19 NA CASSLSTLQPQHF TGTGCCAGTAGCCTCAGTACTCTTCAGCCCCAGCATTTT
NA TRBJ2-7 TRBV28 NA CASSPRDTYYEQYF TGTGCCAGCAGTCCCCGGGACACTTACTACGAGCAGTACTTC
NA TRBJ2-1 TRBV9 TRBD1 CASSATGTGREEQFF TGTGCCAGCAGCGCCACCGGGACAGGGCGAGAAGAGCAGTTCTTC
NA TRBJ1-1 TRBV7-3 NA CASSPTGGLPNTEAFF TGTGCCAGCAGCCCCACTGGGGGGCTACCGAACACTGAAGCTTTCTTT
NA TRBJ2-7 TRBV6-1 TRBD1 CASSEVGPRGEQYF TGTGCCAGCAGTGAAGTAGGGCCCAGGGGGGAGCAGTACTTC
NA TRBJ1-4 TRBV27 NA CASSLMGEATNEKLFF TGTGCCAGCAGTTTAATGGGGGAGGCAACTAATGAAAAACTGTTTTTT
NA TRBJ2-3 TRBV29-1 TRBD1 CSVNPDRGDTDTQYF TGCAGCGTTAACCCGGACAGGGGGGACACAGATACGCAGTATTTT
NA TRBJ1-5 TRBV27 NA CASSLGPLGNQPQHF TGTGCCAGCAGTTTAGGGCCCTTGGGCAATCAGCCCCAGCATTTT
once TRBJ2-1 TRBV3-1/TRBV3-2 NA CASSLQPGANNEQFF TGTGCCAGCAGTCTGCAGCCGGGGGCCAACAATGAGCAGTTCTTC
NA TRBJ1-1 TRBV27 TRBD1 CASSWGTGGYTEAFF TGTGCCAGCAGTTGGGGAACAGGGGGATACACTGAAGCTTTCTTT
NA TRBJ2-3 TRBV19 TRBD2 CASSIRTSGGTDTQYF TGTGCCAGTAGTATTAGGACTAGCGGGGGCACAGATACGCAGTATTTT
NA TRBJ2-2 TRBV6-5 NA CASRVIQGNTGELFF TGTGCCAGCAGAGTGATACAGGGCAACACCGGGGAGCTGTTTTTT
NA TRBJ2-2 TRBV7-2 TRBD2 CASSPGLAAKNTGELFF TGTGCCAGCAGCCCCGGACTAGCGGCGAAAAACACCGGGGAGCTGTTTTTT
NA TRBJ2-1 TRBV4-3 TRBD2 CASSQDSSLAEFNEQFF TGCGCCAGCAGCCAAGATAGTTCACTAGCGGAATTCAATGAGCAGTTCTTC